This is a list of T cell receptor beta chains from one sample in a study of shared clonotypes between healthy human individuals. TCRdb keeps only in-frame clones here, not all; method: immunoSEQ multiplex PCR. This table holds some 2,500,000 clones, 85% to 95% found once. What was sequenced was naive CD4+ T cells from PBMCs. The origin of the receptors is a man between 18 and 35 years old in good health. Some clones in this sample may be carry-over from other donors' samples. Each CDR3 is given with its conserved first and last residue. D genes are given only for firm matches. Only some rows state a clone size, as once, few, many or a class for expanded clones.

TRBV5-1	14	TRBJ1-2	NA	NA	CASSLGRRSYGYTF	TGCGCCAGCAGCTTGGGAAGACGGTCCTATGGCTACACCTTC
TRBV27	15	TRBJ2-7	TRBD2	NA	CASSSGLAGYYEQYF	TGTGCCAGCAGTTCCGGACTAGCGGGGTATTACGAGCAGTACTTC
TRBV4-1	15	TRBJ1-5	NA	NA	CASSQGQISNQPQHF	TGCGCCAGCAGCCAAGGACAGATTAGCAATCAGCCCCAGCATTTT
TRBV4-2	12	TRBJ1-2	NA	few	CASSASVYGYTF	TGTGCCAGCTCGGCCAGCGTATATGGCTACACCTTC
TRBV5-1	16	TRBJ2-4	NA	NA	CASSLVPWGGKNIQYF	TGCGCCAGCAGCTTGGTACCCTGGGGTGGCAAAAACATTCAGTACTTC
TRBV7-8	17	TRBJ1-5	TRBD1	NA	CASSTGQGGYSNQPQHF	TGTGCCAGCAGCACAGGACAGGGGGGTTATAGCAATCAGCCCCAGCATTTT
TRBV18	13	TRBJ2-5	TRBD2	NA	CASSRPSGGTQYF	TGTGCCAGCTCGCGCCCGAGCGGGGGGACCCAGTACTTC
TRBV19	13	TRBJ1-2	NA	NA	CASSITPNYGYTF	TGTGCCAGTAGTATAACACCGAACTATGGCTACACCTTC
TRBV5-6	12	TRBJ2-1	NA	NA	CASSSSNNEQFF	TGTGCCAGCAGCTCGAGCAACAATGAGCAGTTCTTC
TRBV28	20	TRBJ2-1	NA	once	CASNPGSLLGVETSYNEQFF	TGTGCCAGCAACCCCGGCAGCCTCCTCGGGGTAGAAACGTCCTACAATGAGCAGTTCTTC
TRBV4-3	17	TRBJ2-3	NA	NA	CASSQDLLGRSTDTQYF	TGCGCCAGCAGCCAAGACCTTTTGGGGCGAAGCACAGATACGCAGTATTTT
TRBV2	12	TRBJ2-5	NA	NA	CASSEDGETQYF	TGTGCCAGCAGTGAAGATGGCGAGACCCAGTACTTC
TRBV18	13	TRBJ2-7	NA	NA	CASSPPGSYEQYF	TGTGCCAGCTCACCACCAGGGTCCTACGAGCAGTACTTC
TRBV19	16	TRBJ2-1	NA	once	CASSIGRGHLYNEQFF	TGTGCCAGTAGTATAGGGAGGGGACACCTCTACAATGAGCAGTTCTTC
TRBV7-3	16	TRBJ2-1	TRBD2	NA	CASSPTGTSGSREQFF	TGTGCCAGCAGCCCGACCGGGACTAGCGGGAGTAGGGAGCAGTTCTTC
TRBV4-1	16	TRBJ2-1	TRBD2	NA	CASSSFLAGGYNEQFF	TGCGCCAGCAGCTCTTTCCTAGCGGGAGGCTACAATGAGCAGTTCTTC
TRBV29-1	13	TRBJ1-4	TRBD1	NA	CSAQQGESEKLFF	TGCAGCGCCCAACAGGGGGAGAGCGAAAAACTGTTTTTT
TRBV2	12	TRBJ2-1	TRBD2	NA	CASSREGFEQFF	TGTGCCAGCTCCCGGGAGGGCTTTGAGCAGTTCTTC
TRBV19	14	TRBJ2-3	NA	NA	CASSMGGSTDTQYF	TGTGCCAGTAGTATGGGCGGCTCCACAGATACGCAGTATTTT
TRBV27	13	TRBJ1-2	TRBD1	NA	CASSVDREFGYTF	TGTGCCAGCAGTGTAGACAGGGAGTTTGGCTACACCTTC
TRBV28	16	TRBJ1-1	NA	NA	CASSPLGGRENTEAFF	TGTGCCAGCAGTCCCTTGGGGGGGAGAGAGAACACTGAAGCTTTCTTT
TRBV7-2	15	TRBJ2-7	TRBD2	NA	CASSLRTSGTYEQYF	TGTGCCAGCAGCCTCCGGACTAGCGGGACCTACGAGCAGTACTTC
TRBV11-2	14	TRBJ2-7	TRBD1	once	CASSLDRGVFEQYF	TGTGCCAGCAGCTTGGACAGGGGCGTCTTCGAGCAGTACTTC
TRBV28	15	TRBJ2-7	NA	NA	CASSLSGLRSYEQYF	TGTGCCAGCAGTTTGTCGGGACTGAGGAGCTACGAGCAGTACTTC
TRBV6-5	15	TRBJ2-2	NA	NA	CASSYSPLNTGELFF	TGTGCCAGCAGTTACTCTCCGTTAAACACCGGGGAGCTGTTTTTT
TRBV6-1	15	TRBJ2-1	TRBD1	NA	CASSLYGTGFDEQFF	TGTGCCAGCAGTCTTTACGGGACAGGGTTCGATGAGCAGTTCTTC
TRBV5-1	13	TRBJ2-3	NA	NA	CASSLGRGDTQYF	TGCGCCAGCAGCTTGGGGAGGGGAGATACGCAGTATTTT
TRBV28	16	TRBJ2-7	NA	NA	CASSLGDTILFYEQYF	TGTGCCAGCAGTTTAGGGGACACCATACTTTTCTACGAGCAGTACTTC
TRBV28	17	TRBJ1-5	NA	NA	CASSWAGAGGPYQPQHF	TGTGCCAGCAGTTGGGCTGGGGCCGGGGGACCCTATCAGCCCCAGCATTTT
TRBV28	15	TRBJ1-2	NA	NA	CASLLAGAGVGGYTF	TGTGCCAGCCTCTTAGCCGGGGCAGGGGTGGGTGGCTACACCTTC
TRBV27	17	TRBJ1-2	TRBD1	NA	CASSPLRGQGFSYGYTF	TGTGCCAGCAGTCCCCTGAGAGGACAGGGCTTCAGTTATGGCTACACCTTC
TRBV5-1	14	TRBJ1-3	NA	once	CASSSGPAGNTIYF	TGCGCCAGCAGCTCGGGCCCGGCTGGAAACACCATATATTTT